This T cell receptor beta chain was profiled in a study of shared clonotypes between healthy human individuals. Only CD45RO-negative cells positively selected for CCR7 counted as naive CD8 cells, so terminally differentiated effector memory CD45RA+ cells were excluded. This CDR3 is built from 14 residues. Germline V CDR1 and CDR2: SGHDT, YYEEEE. With 7 bases removed from V and 1 base from J, the gap between germline ends came to 15 bases. Only in-frame clones appear in the TCRdb table, and some are missing; sequencing was by immunoSEQ multiplex PCR. The sample shows roughly 2,000,000 clones, around 96% of them seen only once.

The sequenced material came from naive CD8+ T cells sorted from blood. This TCR derives from a man younger than 35 in good health. The V call is TRBV5-6, the J call TRBJ2-7, with D perhaps matching TRBD1 or TRBD2 (5 bases each). The CDR3 reads CASQRGSFSYEQYF. DNA for the CDR3: TGTGCCAGCCAGAGGGGCAGCTTTTCCTACGAGCAGTACTTC.